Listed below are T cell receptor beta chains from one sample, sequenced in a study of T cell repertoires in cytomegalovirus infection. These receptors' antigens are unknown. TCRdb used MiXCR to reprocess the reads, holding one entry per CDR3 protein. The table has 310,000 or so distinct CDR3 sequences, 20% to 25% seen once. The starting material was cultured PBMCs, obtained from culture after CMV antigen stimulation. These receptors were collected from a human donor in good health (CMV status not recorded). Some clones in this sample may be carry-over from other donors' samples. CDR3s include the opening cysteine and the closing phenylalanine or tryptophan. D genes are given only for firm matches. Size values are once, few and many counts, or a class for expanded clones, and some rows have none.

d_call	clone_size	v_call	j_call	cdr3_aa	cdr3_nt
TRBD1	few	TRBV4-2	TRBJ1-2	CASSQETGDGGYTF	TGTGCCAGCAGCCAAGAGACAGGGGATGGCGGCTACACCTTC
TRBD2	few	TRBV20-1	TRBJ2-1	CSARGPSGRGHEQFF	TGCAGTGCTAGGGGGCCTAGCGGGAGAGGTCATGAGCAGTTCTTC
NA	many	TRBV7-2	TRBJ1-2	CASSLARSRGYTF	TGTGCCAGCAGCTTAGCCCGTTCTCGTGGCTACACCTTC
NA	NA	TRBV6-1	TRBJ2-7	CASAGTESYEQYF	TGTGCCAGCGCAGGGACCGAGTCCTACGAGCAGTACTTC
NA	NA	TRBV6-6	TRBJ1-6	CASSYVGGAQSPLHF	TGTGCCAGCAGTTACGTTGGGGGGGCTCAGTCACCCCTCCACTTT
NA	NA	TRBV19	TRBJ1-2	CASRMGTGYTF	TGTGCCAGTAGAATGGGTACTGGCTACACCTTC
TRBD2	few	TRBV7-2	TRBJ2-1	CASSRGGGGTGSSYNEQFF	TGTGCCAGCAGCCGCGGGGGGGGGGGGACCGGGAGCTCCTACAATGAGCAGTTCTTC
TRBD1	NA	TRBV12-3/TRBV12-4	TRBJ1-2	CASSYGTATYGYTF	TGTGCCAGCAGTTATGGGACAGCGACTTATGGCTACACCTTC
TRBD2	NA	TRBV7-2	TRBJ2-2	CASNKVSRASGKLDTGELFF	TGTGCCAGCAACAAAGTATCACGGGCTAGCGGGAAGTTGGACACCGGGGAGCTGTTTTTT
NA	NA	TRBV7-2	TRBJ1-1	CASSLARFEGEAFF	TGTGCCAGCAGCTTAGCCAGGTTTGAGGGTGAAGCTTTCTTT
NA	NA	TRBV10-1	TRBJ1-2	CASSESGVNYGYTF	TGCGCCAGCAGTGAGTCAGGGGTTAACTATGGCTACACCTTC
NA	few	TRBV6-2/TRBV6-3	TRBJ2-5	CASVFRETQYF	TGTGCCAGCGTTTTTCGGGAGACCCAGTACTTC
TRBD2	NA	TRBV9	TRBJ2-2	CASSARLAGDTGELFF	TGTGCCAGCAGCGCCAGACTAGCGGGAGACACCGGGGAGCTGTTTTTT
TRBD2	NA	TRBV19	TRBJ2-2	CASTAGAGELFF	TGTGCCAGTACCGCGGGGGCCGGGGAGCTGTTTTTT
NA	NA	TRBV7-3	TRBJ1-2	CASSFQGSGGYTF	TGTGCCAGCAGCTTCCAGGGATCAGGGGGCTACACCTTC
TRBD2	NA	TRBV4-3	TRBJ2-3	CASSQNWLAGDPSTDTQYF	TGCGCCAGCAGCCAAAATTGGCTAGCGGGAGACCCTAGCACAGATACGCAGTATTTT
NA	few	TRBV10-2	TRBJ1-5	CASTTGWDNQPQHF	TGCGCCAGCACCACAGGGTGGGACAATCAGCCCCAGCATTTT
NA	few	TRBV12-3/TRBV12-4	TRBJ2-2	CASGLGAGELFF	TGTGCCAGCGGGCTAGGGGCCGGGGAGCTGTTTTTT
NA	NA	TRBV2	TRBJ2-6	CASRRVIGSSGANVLTF	TGTGCCAGCAGGAGGGTCATAGGTAGCTCTGGGGCCAACGTCCTGACTTTC
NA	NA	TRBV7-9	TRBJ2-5	CASSYNPGYQETQYF	TGTGCCAGCAGTTATAATCCGGGGTACCAAGAGACCCAGTACTTC
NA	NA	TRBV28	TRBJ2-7	CASRTVYEQYF	TGTGCCAGCCGGACAGTCTACGAGCAGTACTTC
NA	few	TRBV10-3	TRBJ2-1	CAIRADTAPYNEQFF	TGTGCCATCAGGGCGGACACCGCTCCCTACAATGAGCAGTTCTTC
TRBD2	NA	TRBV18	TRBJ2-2	CASSSTWTSGSSNTGELFF	TGTGCCAGCTCGTCTACCTGGACTAGCGGGAGTTCGAACACCGGGGAGCTGTTTTTT
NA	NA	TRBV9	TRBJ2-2	CASSVNRNTGELFF	TGTGCCAGCAGCGTAAACAGAAACACCGGGGAGCTGTTTTTT
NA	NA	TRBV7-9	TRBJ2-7	CASSLVETVYEQYF	TGTGCCAGCAGCTTAGTAGAGACCGTCTACGAGCAGTACTTC
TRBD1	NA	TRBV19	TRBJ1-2	CASSRGQSANYGYTF	TGTGCCAGTAGTAGGGGACAGTCAGCTAACTATGGCTACACCTTC
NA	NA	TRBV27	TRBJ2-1	CASRGGGRKMNEQFF	TGTGCCAGCAGGGGAGGAGGGAGAAAGATGAATGAGCAGTTCTTC
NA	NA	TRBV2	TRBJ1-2	CASTRDPDGYTF	TGTGCCAGTACCAGGGACCCCGATGGCTACACCTTC
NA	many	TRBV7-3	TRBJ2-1	CASSPPSGPYNEQFF	TGTGCCAGCAGCCCCCCCAGCGGGCCATACAATGAGCAGTTCTTC
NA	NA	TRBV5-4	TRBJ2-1	CASSLPPTTPWSAEQFF	TGTGCCAGCAGCTTACCCCCTACTACACCATGGAGTGCTGAGCAGTTCTTC
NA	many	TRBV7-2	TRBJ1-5	CASSPPGVSNQPQHF	TGTGCCAGCAGCCCACCGGGGGTAAGCAATCAGCCCCAGCATTTT
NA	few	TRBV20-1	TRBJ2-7	CSAATWDDEQYF	TGCAGTGCCGCCACTTGGGACGACGAGCAGTACTTC
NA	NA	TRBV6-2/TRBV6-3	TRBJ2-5	CASRVTQETQYF	TGTGCCAGCCGCGTGACTCAAGAGACCCAGTACTTC
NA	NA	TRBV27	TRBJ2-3	CASTKAAFPPRTDTQYF	TGTGCCAGCACCAAGGCAGCCTTTCCCCCTCGCACAGATACGCAGTATTTT
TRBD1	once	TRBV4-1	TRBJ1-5	CASSQGQGIDQPQHF	TGCGCCAGCAGCCAGGGACAGGGGATCGATCAGCCCCAGCATTTT
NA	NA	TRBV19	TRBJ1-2	CASSMGDYGYTF	TGTGCCAGTAGTATGGGTGACTATGGCTACACCTTC
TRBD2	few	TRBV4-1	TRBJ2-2	CASSQGYSGLAGVITGELFF	TGCGCCAGCAGCCAAGGTTATAGCGGCCTAGCGGGAGTGATCACCGGGGAGCTGTTTTTT
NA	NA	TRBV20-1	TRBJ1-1	CSARNAFF	TGCAGTGCAAGAAACGCTTTCTTT
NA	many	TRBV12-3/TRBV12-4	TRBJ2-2	CASSLQGGGSFNTGELFF	TGTGCCAGCAGTTTACAGGGGGGCGGAAGCTTTAACACCGGGGAGCTGTTTTTT
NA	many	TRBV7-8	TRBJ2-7	CASSLARTKYYEQYF	TGTGCCAGCAGCTTAGCTAGGACCAAGTACTACGAGCAGTACTTC
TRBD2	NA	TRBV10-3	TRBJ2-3	CAISGERESAYF	TGTGCCATCAGTGGGGAGCGGGAGAGTGCGTATTTT